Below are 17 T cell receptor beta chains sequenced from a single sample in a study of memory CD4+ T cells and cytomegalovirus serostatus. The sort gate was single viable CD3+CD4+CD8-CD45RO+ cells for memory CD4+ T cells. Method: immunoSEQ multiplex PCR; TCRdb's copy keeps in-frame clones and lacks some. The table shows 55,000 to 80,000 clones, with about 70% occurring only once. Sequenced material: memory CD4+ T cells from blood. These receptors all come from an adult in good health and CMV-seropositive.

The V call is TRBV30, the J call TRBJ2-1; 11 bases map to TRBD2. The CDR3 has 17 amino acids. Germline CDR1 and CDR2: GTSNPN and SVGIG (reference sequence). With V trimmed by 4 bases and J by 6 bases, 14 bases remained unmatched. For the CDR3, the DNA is TGTGCCTGGATTACTCACCCCCAACTAGCGGGGGCCAATGAGCAGTTCTTC. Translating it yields CAWITHPQLAGANEQFF.

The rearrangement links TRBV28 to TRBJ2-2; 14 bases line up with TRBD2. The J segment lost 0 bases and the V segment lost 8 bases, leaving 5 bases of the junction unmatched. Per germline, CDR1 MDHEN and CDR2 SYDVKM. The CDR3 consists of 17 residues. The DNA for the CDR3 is TGTGCCAGCTCGGGACTAGCGGGGGCCTCGAACACCGGGGAGCTGTTTTTT. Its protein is CASSGLAGASNTGELFF.

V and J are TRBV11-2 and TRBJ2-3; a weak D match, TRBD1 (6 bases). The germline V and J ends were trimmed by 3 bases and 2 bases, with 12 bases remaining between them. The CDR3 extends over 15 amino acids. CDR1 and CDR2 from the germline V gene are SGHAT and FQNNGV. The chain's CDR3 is CASSFQGKVTDTQYF. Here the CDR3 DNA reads TGTGCCAGCAGCTTTCAGGGGAAGGTCACAGATACGCAGTATTTT.

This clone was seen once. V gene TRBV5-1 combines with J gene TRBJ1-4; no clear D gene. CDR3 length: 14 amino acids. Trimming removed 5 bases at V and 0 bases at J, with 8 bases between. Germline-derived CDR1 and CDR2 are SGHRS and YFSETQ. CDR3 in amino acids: CASRGTSTNEKLFF. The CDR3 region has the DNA TGCGCCAGCAGGGGAACCTCAACTAATGAAAAACTGTTTTTT.

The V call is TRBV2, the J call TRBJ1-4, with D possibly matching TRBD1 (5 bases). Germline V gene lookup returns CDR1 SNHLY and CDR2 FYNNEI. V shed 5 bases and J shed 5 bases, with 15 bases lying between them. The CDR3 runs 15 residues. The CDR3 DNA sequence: TGTGCCAGCAGTTCGACAGCCCGATCGAATGAAAAACTGTTTTTT. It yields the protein CASSSTARSNEKLFF.

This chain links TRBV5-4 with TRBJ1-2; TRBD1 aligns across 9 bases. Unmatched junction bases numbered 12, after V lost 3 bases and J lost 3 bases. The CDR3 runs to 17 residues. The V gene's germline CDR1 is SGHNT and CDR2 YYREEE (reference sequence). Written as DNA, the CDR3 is TGTGCCAGCAGCTGGGACCGGGACAGGGCTGGGTACTATGGCTACACCTTC. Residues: CASSWDRDRAGYYGYTF.

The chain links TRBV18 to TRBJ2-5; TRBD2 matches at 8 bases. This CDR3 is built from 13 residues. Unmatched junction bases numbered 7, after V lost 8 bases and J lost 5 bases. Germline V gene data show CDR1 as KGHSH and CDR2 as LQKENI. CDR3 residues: CASALAGRETQYF. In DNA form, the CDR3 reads TGTGCCAGCGCGTTAGCGGGGAGGGAGACCCAGTACTTC.

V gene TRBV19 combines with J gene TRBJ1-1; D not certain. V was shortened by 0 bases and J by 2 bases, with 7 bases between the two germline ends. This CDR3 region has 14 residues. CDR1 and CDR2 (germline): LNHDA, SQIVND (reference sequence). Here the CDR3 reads CASSIDAVNTEAFF. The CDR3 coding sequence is TGTGCCAGTAGTATAGATGCGGTAAACACTGAAGCTTTCTTT.

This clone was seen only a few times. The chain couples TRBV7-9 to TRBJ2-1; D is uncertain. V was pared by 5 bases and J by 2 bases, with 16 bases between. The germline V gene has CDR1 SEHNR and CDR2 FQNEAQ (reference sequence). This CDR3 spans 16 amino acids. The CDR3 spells CASSPQAPVTYNEQFF. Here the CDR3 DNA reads TGTGCCAGCAGCCCGCAGGCCCCGGTGACCTACAATGAGCAGTTCTTC.

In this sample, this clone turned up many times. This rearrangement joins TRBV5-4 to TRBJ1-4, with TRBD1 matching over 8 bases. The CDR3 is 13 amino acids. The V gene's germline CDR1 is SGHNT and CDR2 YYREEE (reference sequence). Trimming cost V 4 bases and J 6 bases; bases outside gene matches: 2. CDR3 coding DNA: TGTGCCAGCAGCAAGACAGGGGATGAAAAACTGTTTTTT. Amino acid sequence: CASSKTGDEKLFF.

Here the CDR3 reads CASTNSYEQYF. CDR3 bases: TGTGCCAGCACCAACTCCTACGAGCAGTACTTC. V and J are TRBV6-5 and TRBJ2-7; the D is unclear. The CDR3 has 11 amino acids. Germline CDR1 and CDR2: MNHEY and SVGAGI. Trimming shortened V by 7 bases and J by 0 bases, and 4 bases separated the two germline ends.

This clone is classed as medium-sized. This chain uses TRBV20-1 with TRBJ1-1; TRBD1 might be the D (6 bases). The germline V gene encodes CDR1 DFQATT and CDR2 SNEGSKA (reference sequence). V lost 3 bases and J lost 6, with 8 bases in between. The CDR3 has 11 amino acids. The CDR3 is CSARGAAEAFF. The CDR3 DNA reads TGCAGTGCTAGGGGGGCGGCTGAAGCTTTCTTT.

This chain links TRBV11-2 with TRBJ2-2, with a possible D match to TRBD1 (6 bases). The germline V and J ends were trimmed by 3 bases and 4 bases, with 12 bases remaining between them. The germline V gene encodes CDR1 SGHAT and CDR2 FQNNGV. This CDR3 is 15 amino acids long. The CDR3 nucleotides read TGTGCCAGCAGCTTGATACAGGGTGCCACCGGGGAGCTGTTTTTT. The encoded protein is CASSLIQGATGELFF. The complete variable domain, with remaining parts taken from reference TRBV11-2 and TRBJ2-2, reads EAGVAQSPRYKIIEKRQSVAFWCNPISGHATLYWYQQILGQGPKLLIQFQNNGVVDDSQLPKDRFSAERLKGVDSTLKIQPAKLEDSAVYLCASSLIQGATGELFFGEGSRLTVL.

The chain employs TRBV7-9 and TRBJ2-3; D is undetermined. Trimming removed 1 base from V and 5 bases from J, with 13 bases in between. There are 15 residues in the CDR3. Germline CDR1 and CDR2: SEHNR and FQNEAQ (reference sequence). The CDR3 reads CASSLGVSLLDTQYF. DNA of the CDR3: TGTGCCAGCAGCTTAGGAGTTAGCTTACTAGATACGCAGTATTTT.

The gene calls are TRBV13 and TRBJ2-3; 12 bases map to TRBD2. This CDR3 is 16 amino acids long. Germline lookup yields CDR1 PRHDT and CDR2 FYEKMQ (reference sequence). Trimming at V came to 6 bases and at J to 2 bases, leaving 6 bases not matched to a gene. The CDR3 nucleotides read TGTGCCAGCAGTTCCTCTAGCGGGGGGGTCACAGATACGCAGTATTTT. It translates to CASSSSSGGVTDTQYF.

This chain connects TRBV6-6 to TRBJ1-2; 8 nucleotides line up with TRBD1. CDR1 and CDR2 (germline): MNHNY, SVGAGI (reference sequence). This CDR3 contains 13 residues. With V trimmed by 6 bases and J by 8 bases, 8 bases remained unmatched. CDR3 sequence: CASSTGGDTGYTF. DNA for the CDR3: TGTGCCAGCAGCACAGGGGGGGACACGGGCTACACCTTC.

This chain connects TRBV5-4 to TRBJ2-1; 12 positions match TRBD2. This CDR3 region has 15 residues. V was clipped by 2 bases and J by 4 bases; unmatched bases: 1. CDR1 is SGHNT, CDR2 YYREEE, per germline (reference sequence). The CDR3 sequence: CASSFTSGGYNEQFF. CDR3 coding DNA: TGTGCCAGCAGCTTCACTAGCGGGGGGTACAATGAGCAGTTCTTC.